This record covers a single T cell receptor (beta chain). The antigen remains undetermined. Primers included in the PCR were 60 Vbeta and 13 Jbeta primers. Assay: immunoSEQ multiplex PCR; the TCRdb copy retains only in-frame clones and omits some. This repertoire shows 150,000 or so clones, around 82% found once; its top ten account for about 7.1%. This CDR3 contains 15 residues. Trimming took off 3 bases at V and 7 bases at J, with 15 bases between the two ends. CDR1 and CDR2 (germline): LNHDA, SQIVND (reference sequence). The data derive from a study of cytomegalovirus exposure and HLA in healthy donors. Study-wide background: From HLA-typed donors, an early data release held tens of millions of unique TCRs.

Study conclusions and caveats: Analysis was carried out at a later point, and it linked a missense DCLRE1C variant to TCR beta V- and J-gene trimming. TCR beta chains associated with HLA were, in a later analysis, more clonally expanded than equally common others. Later on, an analysis showed TCR association rates differing by HLA locus, with DRB1 the most and HLA-C the fewest.

Sequenced sample: PBMCs. The origin of this receptor is a woman between 45 and 65 years old in good health and CMV-seropositive. The V call is TRBV19, the J call TRBJ2-2; D may be TRBD2 (5 bases). CDR3 in amino acids: CASSIRGGSGGELFF. The CDR3 DNA follows: TGTGCCAGTAGTATTCGCGGAGGATCTGGCGGGGAGCTGTTTTTT.